This entry lists 13 T cell receptor beta chains sequenced from one sample in a study of identical twins. Using its own MiXCR run on the 5' RACE reads, TCRdb lists one record per CDR3 protein. The sample has around 1.7 million distinct CDR3 sequences, less than 40% seen once. Sample: cord blood. These receptors all stem from a newborn girl in good health.

This clonotype was counted a few times. The rearrangement links TRBV4-2 to TRBJ1-5; 9 positions match TRBD1. The junction had 6 bases not matched to a gene; V was cut back by 0 bases and J by 6 bases. Per the germline V gene, CDR1 is LGHNA and CDR2 is YNFKEQ. The CDR3 covers 16 residues. This chain's CDR3 is CASSQDFGTGRQPQHF. As DNA, the CDR3 is TGTGCCAGCAGCCAAGATTTCGGGACAGGGCGTCAGCCCCAGCATTTT.

The chain links TRBV20-1 to TRBJ2-3; a possible D gene is TRBD1 (5 bases). The germline V gene encodes CDR1 DFQATT and CDR2 SNEGSKA (reference sequence). The CDR3 covers 17 residues. The V and J ends lost 3 bases and 2 bases respectively, with 21 bases between them. The CDR3 nucleotides read TGCAGTGCTAGCCAGGCTAGATGGGGCAGGGCCACAGATACGCAGTATTTT. Amino acids: CSASQARWGRATDTQYF.

To note about this clonotype: Sequence at one end of the junction differs from germline and may be a read error. The J gene is TRBJ2-4, the V gene TRBV6-5; D is perhaps TRBD2 (6 bases). The DNA end is more similar to TRBJ2-7, so the J call may be wrong. CDR1 MNHEY and CDR2 SVGAGI come from the germline V gene. The CDR3 length is 14 residues. The CDR3 reads CASSYSGGSCEQYF. CDR3 bases: TGTGCCAGCAGTTACTCGGGAGGCTCCTGCGAGCAGTACTTC.

This clonotype was seen a few times. This rearrangement joins TRBV18 to TRBJ1-3; 7 nucleotides align to TRBD1. CDR1 is KGHSH, CDR2 LQKENI, per germline. The V gene end was trimmed by 5 bases and the J gene end by 0 bases; junction bases not matched to a gene: 1. This CDR3 region has 14 residues. CDR3 residues: CASSGDSSGNTIYF. In DNA form, the CDR3 reads TGTGCCAGCTCAGGGGACAGCTCTGGAAACACCATATATTTT. Supplemented by reference TRBV18 and TRBJ1-3, the full variable domain reads NAGVMQNPRHLVRRRGQEARLRCSPMKGHSHVYWYRQLPEEGLKFMVYLQKENIIDESGMPKERFSAEFPKEGPSILRIQQVVRGDSAAYFCASSGDSSGNTIYFGEGSWLTVV.

A few counts support this clonotype. The chain joins TRBV15 to TRBJ2-3; no firm D call. The CDR3 is 14 amino acids. Germline loops: CDR1 LNHNV, CDR2 YYDKDF (reference sequence). With 3 bases removed from V and 2 bases from J, the gap between germline ends came to 9 bases. CDR3 protein: CATSSRVTTDTQYF. CDR3 DNA sequence: TGTGCCACCAGCAGCCGGGTCACCACAGATACGCAGTATTTT.

This clonotype was observed a few times. The CDR3 here is CASRLTSGPTYEQYF. CDR3 bases: TGTGCCAGCAGGCTCACTAGCGGGCCGACCTACGAGCAGTACTTC. The chain combines TRBV6-2 or TRBV6-3 with TRBJ2-7; 9 nucleotides align to TRBD2. After removal of 6 bases from V and 2 bases from J, the junction contained 8 bases not matched to a gene. This CDR3 spans 15 amino acids. The germline gives CDR1 MNHEY, CDR2 SVGEGT.

This chain uses TRBV29-1 with TRBJ1-2; no clear D gene. The CDR3 length is 14 residues. The germline CDR1 and CDR2 sequences are SQVTM and ANQGSEA. Trimming took off 1 base at V and 6 bases at J, with 15 bases between the two ends. The CDR3 loop reads CSVEGSRVPNGYTF. For the CDR3, the DNA is TGCAGCGTTGAAGGCTCTAGGGTACCCAATGGCTACACCTTC.

This clonotype was counted many times. This rearrangement joins TRBV12-3 or TRBV12-4 to TRBJ1-2, with 8 bases lining up with TRBD1. CDR3 length: 13 residues. J lost 4 bases, V lost 5 bases, and 3 bases had no gene match. CDR3 sequence (DNA): TGTGCCAGCAGTCAGACAGGGGTCTATGGCTACACCTTC. Translating it yields CASSQTGVYGYTF.

V and J are TRBV3-1 and TRBJ1-4; TRBD1 matches 7 bases. V dropped 3 bases and J dropped 4; count of bases not matched to a gene: 8. The CDR3 has 16 residues. In germline, CDR1 is LGHDT, CDR2 YNNKEL (reference sequence). CDR3 in DNA: TGTGCCAGCAGCCACGGACAGGTGGGAATTAATGAAAAACTGTTTTTT. Protein: CASSHGQVGINEKLFF.

This clonotype has only a few counts. The J gene is TRBJ1-2, the V gene TRBV6-6; D call uncertain. Germline V CDR1 and CDR2: MNHNY, SVGAGI (reference sequence). V was clipped by 9 bases and J by 1 base, with 12 bases between them. CDR3 length equals 13 residues. The CDR3 DNA is TGTGCCAGGGCCTCCACAGTTAACTATGGCTACACCTTC. Its translation: CARASTVNYGYTF.

The chain employs TRBV20-1 and TRBJ1-1; TRBD1 is a possible D gene (6 bases). Germline V gene sequence: CDR1 DFQATT, CDR2 SNEGSKA (reference sequence). Trimming cost V 0 bases and J 4 bases, with 15 bases left between them. The CDR3 consists of 15 residues. The CDR3 DNA is TGCAGTGCTAGAGATGGGGACAAAAGCGGCACTGAAGCTTTCTTT. This translates into CSARDGDKSGTEAFF.

V gene TRBV20-1 combines with J gene TRBJ2-1; 9 bases match TRBD1. Germline V gives CDR1 DFQATT, CDR2 SNEGSKA (reference sequence). The junction had 5 bases not matched to a gene; V was cut back by 6 bases and J by 2 bases. This CDR3 spans 14 amino acids. The CDR3 DNA follows: TGCAGTGCGGCTGACAGGGGGACCTACAATGAGCAGTTCTTC. Translated, it gives CSAADRGTYNEQFF.

This clonotype occurred a few times. J is TRBJ2-5 and V is TRBV2; 8 nucleotides line up with TRBD2. The CDR3 loop spans 15 amino acids. Looked up from germline, CDR1 is SNHLY and CDR2 is FYNNEI. The V gene end was trimmed by 6 bases and the J gene end by 12 bases; junction bases not matched to a gene: 18. DNA for the CDR3: TGTGCCAGCAGATCAATGGACCGTTCCGGGAGGGCAGAGTACTTC. Amino acid sequence: CASRSMDRSGRAEYF.